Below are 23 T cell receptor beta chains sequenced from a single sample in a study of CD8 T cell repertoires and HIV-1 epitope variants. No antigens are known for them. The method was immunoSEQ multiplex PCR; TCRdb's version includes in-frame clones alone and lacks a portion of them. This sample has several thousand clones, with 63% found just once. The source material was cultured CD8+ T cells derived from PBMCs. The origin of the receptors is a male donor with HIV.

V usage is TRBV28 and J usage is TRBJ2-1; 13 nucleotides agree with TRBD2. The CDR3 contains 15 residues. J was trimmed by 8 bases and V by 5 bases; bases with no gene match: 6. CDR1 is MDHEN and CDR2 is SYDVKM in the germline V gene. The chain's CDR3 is CASSITSGRVYEQFF. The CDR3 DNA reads TGTGCCAGCAGTATCACTAGCGGGAGGGTATATGAGCAGTTCTTC.

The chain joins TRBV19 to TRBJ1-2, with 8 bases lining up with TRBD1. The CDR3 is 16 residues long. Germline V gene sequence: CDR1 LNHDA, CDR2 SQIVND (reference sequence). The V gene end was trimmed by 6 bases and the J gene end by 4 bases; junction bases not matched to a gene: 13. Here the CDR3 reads CASSEDRDGTGYGYTF. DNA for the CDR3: TGTGCCAGTAGCGAGGACAGGGATGGGACTGGCTATGGCTACACCTTC.

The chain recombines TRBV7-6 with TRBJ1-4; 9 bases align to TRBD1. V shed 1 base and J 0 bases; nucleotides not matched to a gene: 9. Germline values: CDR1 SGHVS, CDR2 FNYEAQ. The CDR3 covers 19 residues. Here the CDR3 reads CASSLDPQGAVATNEKLFF. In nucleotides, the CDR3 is TGTGCCAGCAGCTTAGATCCACAGGGGGCGGTTGCAACTAATGAAAAACTGTTTTTT.

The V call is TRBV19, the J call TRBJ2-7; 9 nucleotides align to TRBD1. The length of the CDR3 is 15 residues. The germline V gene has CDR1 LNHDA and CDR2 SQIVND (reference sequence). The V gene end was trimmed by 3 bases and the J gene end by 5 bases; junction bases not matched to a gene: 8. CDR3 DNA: TGTGCCAGTAGTATCGTAGGGACAGGGTCGGACGAGCAGTACTTC. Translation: CASSIVGTGSDEQYF.

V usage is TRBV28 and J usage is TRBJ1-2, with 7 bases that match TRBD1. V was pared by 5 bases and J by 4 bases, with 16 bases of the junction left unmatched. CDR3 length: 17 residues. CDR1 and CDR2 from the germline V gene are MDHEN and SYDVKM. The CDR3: CASSNAPQGRVIYGYTF. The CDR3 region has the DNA TGTGCCAGCAGTAACGCCCCACAGGGGAGGGTTATCTATGGCTACACCTTC.

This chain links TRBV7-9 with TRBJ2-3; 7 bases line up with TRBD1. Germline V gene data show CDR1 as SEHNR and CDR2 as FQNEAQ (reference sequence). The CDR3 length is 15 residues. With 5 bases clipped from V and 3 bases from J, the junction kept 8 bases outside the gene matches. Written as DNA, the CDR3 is TGTGCCAGCAGCCCTCGACAGGGAAGGACAGATACGCAGTATTTT. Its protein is CASSPRQGRTDTQYF. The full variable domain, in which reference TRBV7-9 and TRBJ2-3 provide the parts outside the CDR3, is DTGVSQNPRHKITKRGQNVTFRCDPISEHNRLYWYRQTLGQGPEFLTYFQNEAQLEKSRLLSDRFSAERPKGSFSTLEIQRTEQGDSAMYLCASSPRQGRTDTQYFGPGTRLTVL.

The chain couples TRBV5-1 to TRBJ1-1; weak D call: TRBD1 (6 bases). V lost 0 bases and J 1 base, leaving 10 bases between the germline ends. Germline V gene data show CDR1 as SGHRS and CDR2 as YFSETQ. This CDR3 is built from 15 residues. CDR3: CASSLGRGANTEAFF. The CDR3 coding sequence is TGCGCCAGCAGCTTGGGTCGGGGGGCGAACACTGAAGCTTTCTTT.

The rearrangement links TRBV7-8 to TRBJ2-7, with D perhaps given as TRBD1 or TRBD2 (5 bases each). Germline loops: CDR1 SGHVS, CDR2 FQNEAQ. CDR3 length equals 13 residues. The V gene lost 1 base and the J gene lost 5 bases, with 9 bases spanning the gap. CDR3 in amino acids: CASSLGGFDEQYF. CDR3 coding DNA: TGTGCCAGCAGCTTAGGGGGGTTCGACGAGCAGTACTTC.

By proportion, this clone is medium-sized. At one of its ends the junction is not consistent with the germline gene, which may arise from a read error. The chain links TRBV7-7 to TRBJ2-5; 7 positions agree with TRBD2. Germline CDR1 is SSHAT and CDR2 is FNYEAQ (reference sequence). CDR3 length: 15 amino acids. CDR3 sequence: CASSLTVAGEETQYF. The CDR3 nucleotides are TGTGCTAGCAGCTTAACGGTGGCGGGAGAAGAGACCCAGTACTTC.

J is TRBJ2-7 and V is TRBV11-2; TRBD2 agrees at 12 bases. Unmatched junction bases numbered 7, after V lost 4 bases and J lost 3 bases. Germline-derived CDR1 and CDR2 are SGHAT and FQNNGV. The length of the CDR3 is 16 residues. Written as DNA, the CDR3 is TGTGCCAGCAGCTCAAGACTAGCGGGAGACGGCTACGAGCAGTACTTC. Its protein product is CASSSRLAGDGYEQYF.

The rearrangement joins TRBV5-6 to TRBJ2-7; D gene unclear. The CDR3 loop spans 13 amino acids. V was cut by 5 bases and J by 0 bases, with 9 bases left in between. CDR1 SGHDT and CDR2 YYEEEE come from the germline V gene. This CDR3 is CASSPTVSYEQYF. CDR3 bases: TGTGCCAGCAGTCCGACCGTCTCCTACGAGCAGTACTTC.

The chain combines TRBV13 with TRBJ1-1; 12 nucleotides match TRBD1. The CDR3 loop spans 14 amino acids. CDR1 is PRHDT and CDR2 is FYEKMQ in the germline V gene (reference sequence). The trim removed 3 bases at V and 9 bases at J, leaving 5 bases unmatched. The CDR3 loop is CASSFRDRGRQAFF. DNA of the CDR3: TGTGCCAGCAGCTTCCGGGACAGGGGGCGTCAAGCTTTCTTT.

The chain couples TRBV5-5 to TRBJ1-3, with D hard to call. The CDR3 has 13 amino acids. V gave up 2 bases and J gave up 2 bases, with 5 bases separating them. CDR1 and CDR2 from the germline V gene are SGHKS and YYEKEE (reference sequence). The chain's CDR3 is CASSFDPGNTIYF. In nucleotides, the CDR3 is TGTGCCAGCAGCTTCGACCCTGGAAACACCATATATTTT.

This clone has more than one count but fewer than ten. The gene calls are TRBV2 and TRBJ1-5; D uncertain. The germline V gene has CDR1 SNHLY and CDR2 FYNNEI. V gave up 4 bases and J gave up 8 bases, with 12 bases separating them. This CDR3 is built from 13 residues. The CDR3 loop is CASSVGQSEPQHF. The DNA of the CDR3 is TGTGCCAGCAGTGTTGGGCAGTCCGAGCCCCAGCATTTT.

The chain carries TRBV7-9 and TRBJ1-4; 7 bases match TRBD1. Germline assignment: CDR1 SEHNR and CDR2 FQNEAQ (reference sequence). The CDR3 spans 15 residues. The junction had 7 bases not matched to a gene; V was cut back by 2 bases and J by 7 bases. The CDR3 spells CASSLNAGGVEKLFF. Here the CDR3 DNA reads TGTGCCAGCAGCTTAAATGCAGGGGGAGTTGAAAAACTGTTTTTT.

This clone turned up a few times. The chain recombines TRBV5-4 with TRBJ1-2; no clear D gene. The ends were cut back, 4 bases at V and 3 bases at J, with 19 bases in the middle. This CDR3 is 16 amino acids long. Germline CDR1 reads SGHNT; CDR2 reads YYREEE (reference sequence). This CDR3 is CASSPWPVELDYGYTF. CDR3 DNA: TGTGCCAGCAGCCCTTGGCCGGTAGAATTGGACTATGGCTACACCTTC.

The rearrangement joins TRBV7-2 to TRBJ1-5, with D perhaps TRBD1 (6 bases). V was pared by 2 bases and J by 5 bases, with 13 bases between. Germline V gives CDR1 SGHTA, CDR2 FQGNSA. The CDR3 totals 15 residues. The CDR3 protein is CASSLTQGRDQPQHF. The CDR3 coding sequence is TGTGCCAGCAGCTTAACACAGGGAAGAGATCAGCCCCAGCATTTT.

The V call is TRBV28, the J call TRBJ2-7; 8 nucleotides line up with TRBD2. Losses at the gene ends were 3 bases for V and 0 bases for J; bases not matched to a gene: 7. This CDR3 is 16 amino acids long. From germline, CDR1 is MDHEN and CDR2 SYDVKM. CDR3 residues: CASSFHPGRASYEQYF. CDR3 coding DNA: TGTGCCAGCAGTTTTCACCCCGGGAGGGCCTCCTACGAGCAGTACTTC.

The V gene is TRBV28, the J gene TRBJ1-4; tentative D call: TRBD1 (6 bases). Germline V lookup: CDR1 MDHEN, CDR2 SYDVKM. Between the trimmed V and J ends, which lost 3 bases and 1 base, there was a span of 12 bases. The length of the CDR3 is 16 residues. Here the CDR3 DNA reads TGTGCCAGCAGTTTCTCTCGAGGGGGAACTAATGAAAAACTGTTTTTT. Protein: CASSFSRGGTNEKLFF.

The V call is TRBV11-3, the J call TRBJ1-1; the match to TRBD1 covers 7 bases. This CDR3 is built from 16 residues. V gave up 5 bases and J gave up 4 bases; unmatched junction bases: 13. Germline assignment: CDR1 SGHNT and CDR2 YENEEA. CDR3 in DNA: TGTGCCAGCAGCCCGCCCGACAGGGTTCGCGGCACTGAAGCTTTCTTT. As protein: CASSPPDRVRGTEAFF.

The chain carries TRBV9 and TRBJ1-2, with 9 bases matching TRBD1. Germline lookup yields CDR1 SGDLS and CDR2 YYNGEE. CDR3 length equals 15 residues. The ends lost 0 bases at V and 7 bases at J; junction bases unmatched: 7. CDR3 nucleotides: TGTGCCAGCAGCGTAGGGGGGACAGGGATGAGTGGCTACACCTTC. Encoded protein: CASSVGGTGMSGYTF.

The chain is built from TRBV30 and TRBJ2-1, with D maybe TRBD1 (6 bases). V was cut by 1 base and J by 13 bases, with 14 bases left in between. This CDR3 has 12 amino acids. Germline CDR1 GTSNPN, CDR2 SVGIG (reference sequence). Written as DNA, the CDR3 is TGTGCCTGGAGTGAGGGGGAACAGCTCCAGTTCTTC. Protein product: CAWSEGEQLQFF.

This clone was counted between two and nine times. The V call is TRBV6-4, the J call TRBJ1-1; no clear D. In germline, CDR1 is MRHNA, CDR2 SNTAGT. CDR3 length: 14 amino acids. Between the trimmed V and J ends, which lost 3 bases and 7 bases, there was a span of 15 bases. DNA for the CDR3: TGTGCCAGCAGTGAGGGCTCGAGCGGTAGTGAAGCTTTCTTT. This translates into CASSEGSSGSEAFF.